This T cell receptor (beta chain) was identified during a study of cytomegalovirus exposure and HLA in healthy donors. Whole-study results and caveats: A subsequent analysis found that TCR clusters from the first cohort also tended to co-occur in the 120 or so validation repertoires, with approximately 95% of cluster scores above 0. The classifier reportedly diagnosed cytomegalovirus status with high sensitivity and specificity. A list of 150 to 200 TCR beta chains associated with cytomegalovirus was given.

This clone has just one count. Its antigen is unidentified. Only in-frame clones appear in the TCRdb table, and some are missing; sequencing was by immunoSEQ multiplex PCR. The table records approximately 280,000 clones, about 86% of them present only once. The germline V gene has CDR1 MNHNS and CDR2 SASEGT. V gave up 3 bases and J gave up 2 bases, with 11 bases separating them. The CDR3 spans 14 residues. The chain employs TRBV6-1 and TRBJ2-7; a possible D gene is TRBD1 (6 bases). The sample taken for sequencing was PBMCs. The clonotype originates from a woman in her late teens or twenties in good health and CMV-seronegative. CDR3 nucleotide sequence: TGTGCCAGCAGTGAGGGCCCAGGGGCCTACGAGCAGTACTTC. It translates to CASSEGPGAYEQYF.